This T cell receptor (beta chain) is drawn from a study of Graves' ophthalmopathy and Graves' hyperthyroidism. General study findings and limits: The model achieved 55% to 71% sensitivity and roughly 72% specificity for ophthalmopathy progression.

TCR beta CDR3 regions were amplified from RNA transcripts. In the first round, RT-PCR was carried out with HTBI primers, and a multiplex PCR formed the second round. TCRdb re-derived calls from the multiplex PCR reads in MiXCR, one entry per CDR3 protein. Among approximately 640,000 distinct CDR3 sequences listed, roughly two fifths were seen once. As concerns this clonotype: Antigen specificity is unknown.

The sample was peripheral blood. This receptor was taken from an adult man with Graves' ophthalmopathy.

In DNA, the CDR3 is TGTGCCAGCCGAACTTCAGGAACGAGAAATGAAAAACTGTTTTTT. This gives the protein CASRTSGTRNEKLFF. The chain uses TRBV11-2 and TRBJ1-4; D not certain. Germline V CDR1 and CDR2: SGHAT, FQNNGV. V was clipped by 8 bases and J by 5 bases, with 18 bases between them. CDR3 length equals 15 residues.